These T cell receptor beta chains were read from a single sample in a study of blood T cell repertoires in COVID-19. Clones were sequenced by immunoSEQ multiplex PCR, and TCRdb holds only the in-frame ones, with some missing. Of almost 400,000 clones listed, roughly 89% are singletons. The sequencing sample was made of PBMCs or T cells enriched from blood (not recorded which). The origin of the receptors is a woman in her 30s who had recovered from COVID-19. Both conserved end residues are part of each CDR3.

cdr3_length	v_call	j_call	cdr3_aa
14	TRBV5-7	TRBJ2-7	CASSLAGLTYEQYF
14	TRBV2	TRBJ2-7	CASSFGTVFYEQYF
16	TRBV23-1	TRBJ2-7	CASSQRQTETTYEQYF
15	TRBV2	TRBJ1-5	CASSFKPGGGQPQHF
16	TRBV5-1	TRBJ2-2	CASSRLTGENTGELFF
16	TRBV11-3	TRBJ2-1	CASSAMGTSGYNEQFF
13	TRBV6-6	TRBJ1-1	CASSTGTYTEAFF
14	TRBV10-1	TRBJ2-2	CASSDFGGTGELFF
13	TRBV13	TRBJ1-1	CASSSRWAPGAFF
13	TRBV6-5	TRBJ1-5	CASFGQGDQPQHF
14	TRBV9	TRBJ2-7	CASSVAGGGYEQYF
12	TRBV12-3/TRBV12-4	TRBJ1-1	CASHEGGTEAFF
13	TRBV5-4	TRBJ2-5	CASSQRRQETQYF
14	TRBV10-3	TRBJ1-5	CAIRQDNSNQPQHF